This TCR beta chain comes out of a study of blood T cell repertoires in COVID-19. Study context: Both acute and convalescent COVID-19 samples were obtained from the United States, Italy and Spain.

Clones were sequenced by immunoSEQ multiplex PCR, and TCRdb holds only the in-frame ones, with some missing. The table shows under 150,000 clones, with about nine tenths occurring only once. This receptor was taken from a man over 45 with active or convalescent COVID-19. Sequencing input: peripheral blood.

The CDR3 loop reads CATSDPTSSGAPKQYF. The DNA of the CDR3 is TGTGCCACCAGTGACCCCACTTCTAGCGGGGCCCCGAAGCAGTATTTT. The chain recombines TRBV24-1 with TRBJ2-3; the match to TRBD2 covers 9 bases. Germline assignment: CDR1 KGHDR and CDR2 SFDVKD. The CDR3 has 16 amino acids. The V and J ends lost 4 bases and 11 bases, in that order; junction bases with no gene match: 15.